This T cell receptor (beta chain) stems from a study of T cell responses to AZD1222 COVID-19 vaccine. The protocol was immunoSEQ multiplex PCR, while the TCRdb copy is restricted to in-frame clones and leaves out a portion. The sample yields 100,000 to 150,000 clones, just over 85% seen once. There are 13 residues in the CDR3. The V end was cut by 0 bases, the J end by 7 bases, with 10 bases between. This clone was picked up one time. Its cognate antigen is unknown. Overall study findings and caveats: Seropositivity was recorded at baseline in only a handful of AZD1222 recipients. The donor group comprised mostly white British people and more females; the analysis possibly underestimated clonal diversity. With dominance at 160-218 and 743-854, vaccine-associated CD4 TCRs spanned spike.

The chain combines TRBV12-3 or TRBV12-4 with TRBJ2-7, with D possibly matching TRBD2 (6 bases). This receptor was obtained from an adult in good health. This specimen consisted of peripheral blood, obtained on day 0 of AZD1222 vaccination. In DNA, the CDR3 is TGTGCCAGCAGTTTAGCAGGAGGGGAAGAGCAGTACTTC. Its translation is CASSLAGGEEQYF.